The clone carrying this T cell receptor beta chain was detected ten times or more. Its cognate antigen is unknown. One junction end disagrees with the germline gene, perhaps due to a read error. RNA transcripts provided the source from which TCR beta CDR3 regions were amplified. First-round RT-PCR of the TCR CDR3 relied on the HTBI primer set. TCRdb called the multiplex PCR reads again in MiXCR, with one record for every CDR3 protein. The sample contains some 510,000 distinct CDR3 sequences, about 20% of which appear only once. This entry is derived from a study of T cells in Graves' hyperthyroidism and ophthalmopathy. Study-level background: At initial diagnosis, before any treatment had begun, peripheral blood was obtained.

The CDR3 runs 13 residues. Germline V gene data show CDR1 as SEHNR and CDR2 as FQNEAQ (reference sequence). Study conclusions and caveats: By a 13 V-J model, ophthalmopathy was set apart from stable hyperthyroidism.

The chain is built from TRBV7-9 and TRBJ2-7; no firm D call. The TCR comes from a man between 18 and 35 years old with Graves' hyperthyroidism. The sample taken for sequencing was blood. The CDR3 reads CVSTSFSNYEQYF. The CDR3 coding sequence is TGTGTCAGCACCTCGTTTTCCAACTACGAGCAGTACTTC. The variable domain in full, with the rest retrieved from reference TRBV7-9 and TRBJ2-7, is DTGVSQNPRHKITKRGQNVTFRCDPISEHNRLYWYRQTLGQGPEFLTYFQNEAQLEKSRLLSDRFSAERPKGSFSTLEIQRTEQGDSAMYLCVSTSFSNYEQYFGPGTRLTVT.